This is a list of T cell receptor beta chains from one sample in a study of shared clonotypes between healthy human individuals. Measured with immunoSEQ multiplex PCR; TCRdb has only the in-frame clones, and not every one. The profile covers millions of clones, with 90% to 95% appearing a single time and 0.39% taken by the ten largest. The source material was naive CD4+ T cells from PBMCs. These receptors were taken from a man aged 18-30 years in good health. Some clones in this sample may be carry-over from other donors' samples. CDR3s leave out the opening cysteine and the closing phenylalanine or tryptophan. The D gene is left open where the match is weak. A row's size may be missing; if present it is once, few, many or a size class.

D gene	J gene	clone size	V gene	CDR3 protein
.	TRBJ2-7	.	TRBV5-1	ASGSRDEQY
TRBD1	TRBJ2-7	.	TRBV5-4	ASSLPGQGTYEQY
TRBD2	TRBJ2-1	.	TRBV25-1	ASSGAGALGNEQF
.	TRBJ2-3	.	TRBV5-6	ASSLDRITDTQY
TRBD1	TRBJ2-1	.	TRBV7-6	ATSGGQGTEQF
.	TRBJ2-3	once	TRBV5-4	ASSYAPPTTDTQY
.	TRBJ2-1	.	TRBV7-8	ASTERTDAYNEQF
.	TRBJ2-2	.	TRBV28	ASSLGGPTGELF
TRBD2	TRBJ2-1	.	TRBV7-9	ASSPAGGSPGSYNEQF
.	TRBJ2-1	.	TRBV18	ASSPYSTYNEQF
TRBD1	TRBJ1-2	once	TRBV5-1	ASSSQTGGYGYT
TRBD2	TRBJ2-5	once	TRBV4-2	ASSESAGAPETQY
.	TRBJ2-2	.	TRBV29-1	SVDYAGELF
.	TRBJ2-7	.	TRBV28	ASSLGHGTPPSSYEQY
TRBD2	TRBJ2-2	.	TRBV10-3	AISESWTSLGGELF
TRBD2	TRBJ2-3	.	TRBV25-1	ASSDLAGVSDTQY
TRBD2	TRBJ2-7	.	TRBV28	ASSLLGGMTYEQY
TRBD1	TRBJ2-2	.	TRBV5-1	ASSSGTGDTGELF
.	TRBJ2-1	.	TRBV5-1	ASSLVVVDEQF
.	TRBJ2-6	once	TRBV9	ANTSGPSGANVLT
TRBD2	TRBJ2-1	few	TRBV7-9	ASSQGLAGVSEQF
TRBD2	TRBJ2-1	.	TRBV6-5	ASRAGTSPNNEQF
TRBD1	TRBJ1-5	.	TRBV5-5	ASSLTGGNQPQH
.	TRBJ2-7	.	TRBV2	ASTDEGPGWSSYEQY
.	TRBJ1-2	.	TRBV7-2	ASSPNREGGYT
TRBD2	TRBJ2-1	.	TRBV7-7	ASSTGTSGRGEQF